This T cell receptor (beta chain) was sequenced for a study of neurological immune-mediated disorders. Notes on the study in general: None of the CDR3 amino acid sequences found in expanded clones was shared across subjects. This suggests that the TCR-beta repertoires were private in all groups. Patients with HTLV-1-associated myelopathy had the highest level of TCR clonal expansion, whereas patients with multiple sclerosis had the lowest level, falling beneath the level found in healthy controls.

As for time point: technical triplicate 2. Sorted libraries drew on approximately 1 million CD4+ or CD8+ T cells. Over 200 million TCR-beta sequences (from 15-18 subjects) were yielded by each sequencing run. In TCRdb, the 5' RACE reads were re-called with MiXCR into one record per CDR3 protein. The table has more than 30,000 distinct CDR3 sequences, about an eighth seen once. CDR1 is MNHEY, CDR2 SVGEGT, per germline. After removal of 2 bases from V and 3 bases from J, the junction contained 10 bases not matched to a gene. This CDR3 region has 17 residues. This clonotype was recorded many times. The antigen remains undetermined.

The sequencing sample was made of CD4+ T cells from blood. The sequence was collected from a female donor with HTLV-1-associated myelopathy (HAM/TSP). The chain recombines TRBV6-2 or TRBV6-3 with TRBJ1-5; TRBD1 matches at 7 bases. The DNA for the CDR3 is TGTGCCAGCAGTTACCCAAGAGGGGGCTTGATCAATCAGCCCCAGCATTTT. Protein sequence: CASSYPRGGLINQPQHF.